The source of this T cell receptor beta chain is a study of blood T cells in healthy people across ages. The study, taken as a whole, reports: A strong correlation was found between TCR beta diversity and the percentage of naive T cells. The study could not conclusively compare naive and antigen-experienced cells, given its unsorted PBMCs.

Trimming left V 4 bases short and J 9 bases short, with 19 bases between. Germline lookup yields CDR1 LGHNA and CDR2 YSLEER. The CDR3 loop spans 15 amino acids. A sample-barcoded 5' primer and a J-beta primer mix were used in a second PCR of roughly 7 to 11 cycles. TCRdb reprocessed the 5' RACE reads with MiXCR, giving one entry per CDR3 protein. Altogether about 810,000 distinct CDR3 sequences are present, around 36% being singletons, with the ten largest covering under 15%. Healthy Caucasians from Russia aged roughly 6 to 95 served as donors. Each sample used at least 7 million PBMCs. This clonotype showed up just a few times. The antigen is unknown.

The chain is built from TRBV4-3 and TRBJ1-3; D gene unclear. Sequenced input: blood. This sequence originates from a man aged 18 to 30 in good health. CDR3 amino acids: CASSRTNMDEGTIYF. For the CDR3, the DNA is TGCGCCAGCAGCCGAACGAACATGGATGAGGGCACCATATATTTT.